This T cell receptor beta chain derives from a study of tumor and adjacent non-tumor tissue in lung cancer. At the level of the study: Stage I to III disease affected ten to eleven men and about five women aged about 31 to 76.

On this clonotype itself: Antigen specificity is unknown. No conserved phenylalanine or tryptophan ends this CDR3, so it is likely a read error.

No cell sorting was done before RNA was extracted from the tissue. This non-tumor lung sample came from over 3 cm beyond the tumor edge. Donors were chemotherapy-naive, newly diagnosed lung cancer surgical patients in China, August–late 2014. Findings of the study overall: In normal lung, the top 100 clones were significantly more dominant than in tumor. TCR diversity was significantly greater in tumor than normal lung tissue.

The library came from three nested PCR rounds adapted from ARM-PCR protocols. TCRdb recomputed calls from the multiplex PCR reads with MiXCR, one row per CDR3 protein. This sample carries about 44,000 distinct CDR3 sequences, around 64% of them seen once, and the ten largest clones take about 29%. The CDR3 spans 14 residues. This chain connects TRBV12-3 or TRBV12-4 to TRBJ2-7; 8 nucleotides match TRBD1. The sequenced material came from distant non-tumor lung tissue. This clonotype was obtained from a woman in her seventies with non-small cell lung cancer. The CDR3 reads CASSSRTGTYEQYS. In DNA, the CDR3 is TGTGCCAGCAGTTCCCGGACAGGGACCTATGAGCAGTACTCC.